The source of this TCR beta chain is a study of blood T cell repertoires in COVID-19. Turning to the study itself: Acute and convalescent COVID-19 specimens originated in the United States, Italy and Spain. Sample material is recorded as cDNA or gDNA derived from T cells, B-cell-depleted T cells, or PBMCs.

In germline, CDR1 is MNHNY, CDR2 SVGAGI (reference sequence). Trimming at V came to 0 bases and at J to 5 bases, leaving 6 bases not matched to a gene. This CDR3 region has 16 residues. Per the original methods: Cell counts per sample came from amplifying reference gene primers. Here immunoSEQ multiplex PCR was the method, and the copy in TCRdb shows in-frame clones only, minus some. That table furnishes V, J and clone size, whereas the DNA furnished D and trimming. The table lists about 210,000 clones, about 85% of them singletons. The sequence came from a man aged 65 to 79 with acute or convalescent COVID-19. The sequencing sample was made of peripheral blood. The genes are TRBV6-6 and TRBJ2-7; the match to TRBD1 covers 11 bases. The CDR3 coding sequence is TGTGCCAGCAGTTACTCGTGGGGGACAGGGGGGAACGAGCAGTACTTC. It translates to CASSYSWGTGGNEQYF.